The next 19 T cell receptor beta chains were all read from a single sample in a study of human T cells and chemical hapten exposure. Time point denoted: healthy volunteer bleed at 2 weeks. Total RNA was isolated from whole blood that had not been fractionated. Each CDR3 protein gets one entry after TCRdb re-called the RACE reads with MiXCR. The profile shows roughly 130,000 distinct CDR3 sequences, roughly 9.5% of them singletons. Material for sequencing was whole blood. These TCRs come from a male donor in good health. Some clones in this sample may be carry-over from other donors' samples.

There are many counts of this clonotype. The chain joins TRBV6-1 to TRBJ1-3; D gene ambiguous. Germline V gene sequence: CDR1 MNHNS, CDR2 SASEGT. With 2 bases removed from V and 0 bases from J, the gap between germline ends came to 11 bases. This CDR3 region has 16 residues. CDR3 region: CASSEPGKGSGNTIYF. The CDR3 DNA follows: TGTGCCAGCAGTGAACCGGGGAAAGGCTCTGGAAACACCATATATTTT.

This clonotype was observed at least ten times. The J gene is TRBJ2-5, the V gene TRBV6-6, with D unresolved. V shed 2 bases and J shed 2 bases, with 15 bases lying between them. CDR3 length: 16 amino acids. CDR1 and CDR2 (germline): MNHNY, SVGAGI (reference sequence). The CDR3 DNA follows: TGTGCCAGCAGTTACCGACTCGAAGATTTGCAAGAGACCCAGTACTTC. It codes for CASSYRLEDLQETQYF.

This clonotype was observed a handful of times. The CDR3 nucleotides are TGTGCCATCAGTGGCCGGGACAGTAGCGTAAGCTCCTACAATGAGCAGTTCTTC. Its protein product is CAISGRDSSVSSYNEQFF. The chain joins TRBV10-3 to TRBJ2-1; 7 positions match TRBD1. With V trimmed by 4 bases and J by 0 bases, 12 bases remained unmatched. Per germline, CDR1 ENHRY and CDR2 SYGVKD. The CDR3 has 18 residues.

V gene TRBV29-1 combines with J gene TRBJ2-3; 9 bases line up with TRBD2. CDR1 is SQVTM, CDR2 ANQGSEA, per germline. V was clipped by 4 bases and J by 5 bases; unmatched bases: 4. This CDR3 has 13 residues. The DNA for the CDR3 is TGCAGCGTTGTGACACTAGCGGGAGATACGCAGTATTTT. Its translation: CSVVTLAGDTQYF.

As to this clonotype: With a much larger clone just one base away, this may be a read error. The J gene is TRBJ1-4, the V gene TRBV7-9; tentative D call: TRBD1 (5 bases). V lost 5 bases, J lost 12 bases, and 13 bases lay in between. This CDR3 has 12 residues. The V gene's germline CDR1 is SEHNR and CDR2 FQNEAQ (reference sequence). CDR3 amino acids: CASSPEGRELFF. DNA for the CDR3: TGTGCCAGCAGCCCAGAGGGCAGGGAACTGTTTTTT.

This clonotype showed up just a few times. CDR3 in DNA: TGTGCCAGCAGCTTGGGGTCCATTCTGTCCTACGAGCAGTACTTC. This encodes CASSLGSILSYEQYF. The chain has TRBV5-6 and TRBJ2-7; unclear D gene. V was trimmed by 0 bases and J by 1 base, leaving 11 bases between them. Germline V gene sequence: CDR1 SGHDT, CDR2 YYEEEE. This CDR3 region has 15 residues.

This clonotype has a handful of counts. This chain joins TRBV29-1 and TRBJ2-1; TRBD1 matches at 9 bases. This CDR3 comprises 13 residues. V lost 7 bases to trimming and J lost 8 bases; unmatched junction nucleotides: 9. Looked up from germline, CDR1 is SQVTM and CDR2 is ANQGSEA. In DNA form, the CDR3 reads TGCAGCGGTCACAGGGGGCGAGTGGATGAGCAGTTCTTC. This encodes CSGHRGRVDEQFF.

This clonotype was found many times. This chain uses TRBV12-3 or TRBV12-4 with TRBJ1-5, with a possible D match to TRBD1 (6 bases). Trimming cost V 8 bases and J 4 bases, with 21 bases left between them. The CDR3 is 16 amino acids. CDR3 residues: CASSSPGRGENQPQHF. The CDR3 DNA is TGTGCCAGCTCATCCCCGGGCAGGGGTGAGAATCAGCCCCAGCATTTT.

In its sample, this clonotype was seen many times. The rearrangement links TRBV7-8 to TRBJ2-7; tentative D call: TRBD1 (6 bases). V lost 1 base, J lost 2 bases, and 9 bases lay in between. The germline gives CDR1 SGHVS, CDR2 FQNEAQ. The CDR3 is 14 amino acids. The CDR3 loop reads CASSLEGGAYEQYF. The CDR3 DNA follows: TGTGCCAGCAGCTTAGAAGGGGGTGCCTACGAGCAGTACTTC.

The rearrangement links TRBV14 to TRBJ2-7; TRBD1 is a possible D gene (5 bases). V lost 0 bases and J lost 7, with 16 bases in between. Germline V CDR1 and CDR2: SGHDN, FVKESK. The CDR3 sequence is 15 residues long. The CDR3, as DNA: TGTGCCAGCAGCCAAGATCCGGGCAGGGTCGGGGAGCAGTACTTC. It yields the protein CASSQDPGRVGEQYF. The variable domain in full, with the rest retrieved from reference TRBV14 and TRBJ2-7, is EAGVTQFPSHSVIEKGQTVTLRCDPISGHDNLYWYRRVMGKEIKFLLHFVKESKQDESGMPNNRFLAERTGGTYSTLKVQPAELEDSGVYFCASSQDPGRVGEQYFGPGTRLTVT.

This clonotype showed up many times. The chain couples TRBV12-3 or TRBV12-4 to TRBJ1-6, with D perhaps matching TRBD1 (6 bases). The CDR3 covers 13 residues. V was trimmed by 7 bases and J by 6 bases, leaving 10 bases between them. CDR3 in amino acids: CASTDRSNSPLHF. The CDR3 coding sequence is TGTGCCAGCACAGACAGGAGTAATTCACCCCTCCACTTT.

The chain carries TRBV6-2 or TRBV6-3 and TRBJ1-2; unclear D gene. Germline CDR1 and CDR2: MNHEY and SVGEGT. The V end lost 6 bases, the J end lost 6 bases, and 5 bases lay between the germline ends. This CDR3 comprises 10 residues. CDR3 amino acids: CASRDHGYTF. The CDR3 coding sequence is TGTGCCAGCAGGGACCATGGCTACACCTTC.

The rearrangement joins TRBV7-9 to TRBJ2-4; D is possibly TRBD2 (5 bases). Deletions cut 3 bases from V and 2 bases from J, with 8 bases between. The germline gives CDR1 SEHNR, CDR2 FQNEAQ (reference sequence). The CDR3 totals 14 residues. In DNA, the CDR3 is TGTGCCAGCAGCTTCACGGGATCCAAAAACATTCAGTACTTC. This gives the protein CASSFTGSKNIQYF.

This clonotype was observed at least ten times. J is TRBJ1-6 and V is TRBV7-2, with 7 bases lining up with TRBD1. Germline CDR1 reads SGHTA; CDR2 reads FQGNSA. The CDR3 runs 18 residues. V trimming: 0 bases; J trimming: 1 base; junction bases outside the gene matches: 6. Here the CDR3 reads CASSLALAGGSYNSPLHF. CDR3 DNA sequence: TGTGCCAGCAGCTTAGCGCTTGCAGGGGGGTCCTATAATTCACCCCTCCACTTT. The full variable domain, with the rest looked up from reference TRBV7-2 and TRBJ1-6, is GAGVSQSPSNKVTEKGKDVELRCDPISGHTALYWYRQSLGQGLEFLIYFQGNSAPDKSGLPSDRFSAERTGGSVSTLTIQRTQQEDSAVYLCASSLALAGGSYNSPLHFGNGTRLTVT.

In its sample, this clonotype was seen a few times. The chain carries TRBV5-1 and TRBJ2-7; D tentatively fits TRBD1 or TRBD2 (5 bases each). Germline V gives CDR1 SGHRS, CDR2 YFSETQ. This CDR3 has 14 residues. Trimming shortened V by 3 bases and J by 2 bases, and 12 bases separated the two germline ends. The CDR3 sequence: CASSSRDGTYEQYF. CDR3 DNA: TGCGCCAGCAGCTCCCGGGACGGCACCTACGAGCAGTACTTC.

This clonotype was observed many times. This chain joins TRBV7-7 and TRBJ2-1; no definite D call. CDR1 is SSHAT, CDR2 FNYEAQ, per germline (reference sequence). This CDR3 region has 15 residues. Trimming cost V 5 bases and J 3 bases, with 14 bases left between them. The CDR3 protein is CASSPRPWGYNEQFF. The CDR3 DNA follows: TGTGCCAGCAGCCCCCGGCCCTGGGGCTACAATGAGCAGTTCTTC.

This clonotype has a count of ten or more. The genes are TRBV27 and TRBJ2-2; D call uncertain. The V gene's germline CDR1 is MNHEY and CDR2 SMNVEV (reference sequence). V lost 3 bases and J 1 base, leaving 9 bases between the germline ends. CDR3 length equals 15 residues. CDR3 bases: TGTGCCAGCAGTTTGGCCACAGTGAACACCGGGGAGCTGTTTTTT. Protein product: CASSLATVNTGELFF.

This clonotype showed up many times. This chain links TRBV5-1 with TRBJ1-2; 10 bases match TRBD1. The CDR3 has 17 amino acids. Losses at the gene ends were 3 bases for V and 3 bases for J; bases not matched to a gene: 11. The germline V gene has CDR1 SGHRS and CDR2 YFSETQ. CDR3 nucleotide sequence: TGCGCCAGCAGCTATTATACCGGGACAGGGGCTTACTATGGCTACACCTTC. As protein: CASSYYTGTGAYYGYTF.

Ten or more counts support this clonotype. The genes are TRBV5-6 and TRBJ2-1; no reliable D call. The CDR3 consists of 12 residues. With 0 bases removed from V and 8 bases from J, the gap between germline ends came to 6 bases. CDR1 is SGHDT, CDR2 YYEEEE, per germline. DNA of the CDR3: TGTGCCAGCAGCTTGGTTAGGTATGAGCAGTTCTTC. Encoded protein: CASSLVRYEQFF.